The rows below give T cell receptor beta chains drawn from one sample of a study of blood T cell repertoires in COVID-19. Produced via immunoSEQ multiplex PCR; TCRdb's table is partial and in-frame only. Among around 64,000 clones listed, less than 90% were seen once. Sequenced: peripheral blood. The source is a man older than 75 in a cohort sampled during active COVID-19. Each CDR3 is given with its conserved first and last residue. D genes are given only for firm matches. Expanded clones are given a class, and other clones once, few, many or no size at all.

d_call	j_call	v_call	clone_size	cdr3_aa	cdr3_nt
TRBD2	TRBJ2-5	TRBV3-1/TRBV3-2	.	CASSQDGLAGEQETQYF	TGTGCCAGCAGCCAAGATGGGCTAGCGGGAGAACAAGAGACCCAGTACTTC
.	TRBJ2-3	TRBV7-2	.	CASTPSRVRADTQYF	TGTGCCAGCACCCCATCGAGGGTTCGGGCAGATACGCAGTATTTT
.	TRBJ1-5	TRBV7-2	.	CASSFGVAQPQHF	TGTGCCAGCAGCTTCGGGGTGGCTCAGCCCCAGCATTTT
TRBD1	TRBJ2-7	TRBV5-1	.	CASRAGTGSYEQYF	TGCGCCAGCAGGGCCGGGACAGGAAGTTACGAGCAGTACTTC
TRBD1	TRBJ1-5	TRBV7-2	.	CASSLDRGQGQPQHF	TGTGCCAGCAGCTTAGACAGGGGGCAAGGGCAGCCCCAGCATTTT
TRBD1	TRBJ2-3	TRBV29-1	.	CSVDGTGTDTQYF	TGCAGCGTGGACGGGACAGGCACAGATACGCAGTATTTT
TRBD1	TRBJ2-1	TRBV7-3	.	CASSLNPGQGLFF	TGTGCCAGCAGCCTAAATCCGGGACAGGGTCTGTTCTTC
TRBD2	TRBJ2-1	TRBV11-2	.	CASSKAGVKYNEQFF	TGTGCCAGCAGCAAAGCGGGAGTTAAATACAATGAGCAGTTCTTC
.	TRBJ2-3	TRBV11-3	.	CASSFRQFSDTQYF	TGTGCCAGCAGCTTCCGACAGTTTTCAGATACGCAGTATTTT
TRBD1	TRBJ2-3	TRBV11-2	once	CASSEGQGTDTQYF	TGTGCCAGCAGCGAGGGACAGGGCACAGATACGCAGTATTTT
.	TRBJ1-2	TRBV21-1	.	CASSRGQINYGYTF	TGTGCCAGCAGCAGGGGACAGATTAACTATGGCTACACCTTC
TRBD2	TRBJ2-3	TRBV5-4	.	CASSLRLAGGTDTQYF	TGTGCCAGCAGCTTGCGGCTAGCGGGGGGAACAGATACGCAGTATTTT
.	TRBJ2-2	TRBV19	.	CASSIIKQALGGELFF	TGTGCCAGTAGTATCATAAAACAGGCCCTGGGCGGGGAGCTGTTTTTT
TRBD1	TRBJ2-1	TRBV19	.	CASSIRGQGGYNEQFF	TGTGCCAGTAGTATAAGGGGACAGGGCGGTTACAATGAGCAGTTCTTC
TRBD1	TRBJ1-1	TRBV10-2	.	CASTAQGGTEAFF	TGCGCCAGCACCGCCCAGGGGGGCACTGAAGCTTTCTTT
TRBD2	TRBJ2-3	TRBV5-1	.	CASSLGLAGGRPSTDTQYF	TGCGCCAGCAGCTTGGGTCTAGCGGGAGGGCGGCCTAGCACAGATACGCAGTATTTT
TRBD1	TRBJ2-1	TRBV29-1	.	CSGGQGGNEQFF	TGCAGTGGCGGACAGGGTGGAAATGAGCAGTTCTTC
.	TRBJ2-1	TRBV7-2	.	CASSPADYNEQFF	TGTGCCAGCAGCCCCGCAGATTACAATGAGCAGTTCTTC
.	TRBJ1-2	TRBV19	.	CASSMLRGYTF	TGTGCCAGTAGTATGTTGCGGGGCTACACCTTC
.	TRBJ1-6	TRBV9	.	CASSVSGGNNSPLHF	TGTGCCAGCAGCGTTTCGGGGGGAAATAATTCACCCCTCCACTTT
TRBD1	TRBJ2-3	TRBV6-5	.	CASSYGQAFSTDTQYF	TGTGCCAGCAGTTACGGACAGGCCTTTAGCACAGATACGCAGTATTTT
TRBD1	TRBJ1-2	TRBV5-6	.	CASSFSTGARGYTF	TGTGCCAGCAGCTTCTCGACAGGGGCGAGAGGCTACACCTTC
.	TRBJ1-4	TRBV29-1	once	CSGTTGPNEKLFF	TGCAGCGGGACGACAGGACCCAATGAAAAACTGTTTTTT
.	TRBJ2-2	TRBV2	.	CASRNMAAGELFF	TGTGCCAGCAGGAACATGGCCGCCGGGGAGCTGTTTTTT
.	TRBJ1-2	TRBV7-9	once	CASRTDSYSYGYTF	TGTGCCAGCAGGACCGACAGCTACTCCTATGGCTACACCTTC
TRBD1	TRBJ1-2	TRBV7-8	.	CASSLVEVGQGSYTF	TGTGCCAGCAGCTTAGTCGAAGTGGGACAGGGGAGCTACACCTTC
.	TRBJ2-2	TRBV4-1	.	CASSQAKVPGDTGELFF	TGCGCCAGCAGCCAAGCTAAAGTTCCAGGGGACACCGGGGAGCTGTTTTTT
.	TRBJ2-1	TRBV18	.	CASSLQGGYEQFF	TGTGCCAGCTCACTACAGGGTGGATATGAGCAGTTCTTC
TRBD1	TRBJ2-7	TRBV3-1/TRBV3-2	.	CASSLGQGASGYF	TGTGCCAGCAGCCTCGGACAGGGGGCCTCGGGGTACTTC
TRBD1	TRBJ2-1	TRBV18	.	CASSPPNQGASYNEQFF	TGTGCCAGCTCACCACCAAACCAGGGGGCCTCCTACAATGAGCAGTTCTTC
TRBD1	TRBJ1-1	TRBV9	.	CASRETGGAEAFF	TGTGCCAGCAGAGAAACAGGGGGGGCTGAAGCTTTCTTT
TRBD1	TRBJ2-1	TRBV11-2	once	CASSSTDRVYNEQFF	TGTGCCAGCAGCTCCACCGACAGGGTCTACAATGAGCAGTTCTTC
.	TRBJ1-6	TRBV20-1	.	CSASSVSNSPLHF	TGCAGTGCTAGTTCAGTCAGTAATTCACCCCTCCACTTT
.	TRBJ1-5	TRBV2	.	CATKKDRGASNQPQHF	TGTGCCACCAAGAAGGATCGGGGAGCGAGCAATCAGCCCCAGCATTTT
.	TRBJ2-3	TRBV7-2	.	CASSLVRGLSTDTQYF	TGTGCCAGCAGCTTAGTTAGGGGACTGAGCACAGATACGCAGTATTTT